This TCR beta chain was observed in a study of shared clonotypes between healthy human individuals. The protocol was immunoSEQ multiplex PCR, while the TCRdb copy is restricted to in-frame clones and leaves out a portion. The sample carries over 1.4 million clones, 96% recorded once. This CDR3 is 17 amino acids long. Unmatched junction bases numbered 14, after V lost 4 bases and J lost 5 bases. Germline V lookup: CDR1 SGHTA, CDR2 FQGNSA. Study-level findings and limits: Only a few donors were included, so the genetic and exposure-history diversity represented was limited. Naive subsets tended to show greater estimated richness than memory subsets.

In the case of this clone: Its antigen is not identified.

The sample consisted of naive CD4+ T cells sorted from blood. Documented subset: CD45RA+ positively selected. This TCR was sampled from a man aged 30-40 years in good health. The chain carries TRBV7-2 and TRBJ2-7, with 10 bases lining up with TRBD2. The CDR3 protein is CASSSWGGASGSHEQYF. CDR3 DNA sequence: TGTGCCAGCAGCTCATGGGGAGGGGCTAGCGGGAGCCACGAGCAGTACTTC. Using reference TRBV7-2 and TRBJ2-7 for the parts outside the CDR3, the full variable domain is GAGVSQSPSNKVTEKGKDVELRCDPISGHTALYWYRQSLGQGLEFLIYFQGNSAPDKSGLPSDRFSAERTGGSVSTLTIQRTQQEDSAVYLCASSSWGGASGSHEQYFGPGTRLTVT.